In its sample, the clone carrying this TCR beta chain was seen a few times. TCRdb analysed the RT-PCR reads with MiXCR anew, one entry per CDR3 protein. The table has 9,500 to 15,000 distinct CDR3 sequences, roughly 24% seen once. This record comes from a study of patients and donors after allogeneic stem cell transplantation. Germline V gene sequence: CDR1 SQVTM, CDR2 ANQGSEA. J gave up 2 bases and V 7 bases, and 4 bases lay outside the gene matches. This CDR3 is 13 amino acids long. The TCR sequence derives from a human donor who was either an allogeneic HSCT recipient or a stem cell or donor lymphocyte infusion donor (not recorded which). It is not recorded whose cells these are; they may come from a transplant donor. This sequence joins TRBV29-1 and TRBJ1-1, with 10 bases aligning to TRBD1. What was sequenced was blood, either unsorted or a sorted T cell fraction (not recorded which). The CDR3 region has the DNA TGCAGCGCTGGGACAGGGGCAAACACTGAAGCTTTCTTT. It is translated as CSAGTGANTEAFF.